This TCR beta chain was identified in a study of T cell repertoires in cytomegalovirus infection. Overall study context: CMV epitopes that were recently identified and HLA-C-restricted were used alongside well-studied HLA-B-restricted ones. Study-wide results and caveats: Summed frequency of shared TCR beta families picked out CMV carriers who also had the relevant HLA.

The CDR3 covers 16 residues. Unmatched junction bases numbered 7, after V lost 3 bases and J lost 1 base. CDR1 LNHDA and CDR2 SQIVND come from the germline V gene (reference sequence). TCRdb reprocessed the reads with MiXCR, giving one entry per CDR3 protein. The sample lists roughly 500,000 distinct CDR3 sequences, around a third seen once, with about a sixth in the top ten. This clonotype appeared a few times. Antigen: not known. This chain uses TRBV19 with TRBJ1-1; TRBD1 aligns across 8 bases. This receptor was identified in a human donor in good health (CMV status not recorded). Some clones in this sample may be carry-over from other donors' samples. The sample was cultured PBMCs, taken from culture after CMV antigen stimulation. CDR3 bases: TGTGCCAGTAGTATTGGTCCCGGGACAGGGAACACTGAAGCTTTCTTT. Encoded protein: CASSIGPGTGNTEAFF. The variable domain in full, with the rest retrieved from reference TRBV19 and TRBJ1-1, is DGGITQSPKYLFRKEGQNVTLSCEQNLNHDAMYWYRQDPGQGLRLIYYSQIVNDFQKGDIAEGYSVSREKKESFPLTVTSAQKNPTAFYLCASSIGPGTGNTEAFFGQGTRLTVV.